This TCR beta chain is drawn from a study of neurological immune-mediated disorders. TCRdb itself ran the 5' RACE reads through MiXCR, one entry per CDR3 protein. The repertoire includes more than 100,000 distinct CDR3 sequences, 10% to 13% of them detected once, and under 4% sits in the top ten. The sample's time point: longitudinal time-point 3. This clonotype was recorded a few times. The receptor was isolated from a female donor with HTLV-1-associated myelopathy (HAM/TSP). Material: PBMCs.

The CDR3 DNA sequence: TGTGCCAGCGGAGGGGGTCCTTATGGCTACACCTTC. Protein product: CASGGGPYGYTF. The chain couples TRBV7-9 to TRBJ1-2, with D possibly being TRBD1 (6 bases). Germline values: CDR1 SEHNR, CDR2 FQNEAQ (reference sequence). V lost 8 bases to trimming and J lost 5 bases, with 12 bases between them. This CDR3 comprises 12 residues.